This T cell receptor (beta chain) was identified in a study of metastatic and nonmetastatic thyroid tumors. On the study more broadly: Repertoire comparisons spanned blood and tumor or nodule tissue from malignant and benign thyroid patients.

Study-wide results and limits: In both blood and tumor samples, TCR beta diversity was reported significantly higher for malignant than benign nodules.

All patients reached thyroid surgery having received no treatment beforehand. The CDR3 spans 14 residues. Trimming cost V 0 bases and J 2 bases, with 11 bases left between them. CDR1 is GTSNPN and CDR2 is SVGIG in the germline V gene (reference sequence). TCRdb reprocessed the PCR reads using MiXCR. Of approximately 12,000 clones detected, more than 20% appear once; the ten largest clones hold around 56%. Points on this clone: Antigen specificity is unknown.

Sequencing was carried out using blood. The chain combines TRBV30 with TRBJ2-7; perhaps D is TRBD1 or TRBD2 (5 bases each). The origin of this receptor is a male donor with papillary thyroid cancer or a benign thyroid nodule (not recorded which). Some clones in this sample may be carry-over from other donors' samples. CDR3 sequence: CAWSVQRDPYEQYF. In DNA, the CDR3 is TGTGCCTGGAGTGTACAAAGGGACCCCTACGAGCAGTACTTC.